Listed below are T cell receptor beta chains from one sample, sequenced in a study of Ad26.COV2.S vaccination and SARS-CoV-2 variants. Sequenced by immunoSEQ multiplex PCR; TCRdb stores in-frame clones only, minus some. The data show 300,000 to 350,000 clones, approximately 90% seen once. The sample here was peripheral blood, taken in a trial of Ad26.COV2.S vaccine versus placebo. These TCRs come from a person between 18 and 59 years old who received the Ad26.COV2.S COVID-19 vaccine or a placebo. CDR3s leave out the opening cysteine and the closing phenylalanine or tryptophan. A D gene is named only where the DNA matches it firmly.

d_call: .; cdr3_length: 10; v_call: TRBV2; j_call: TRBJ2-1; cdr3_aa: ASKGSYNEQF
d_call: .; cdr3_length: 12; v_call: TRBV18; j_call: TRBJ2-7; cdr3_aa: ASSPRSESYEQY
d_call: TRBD2; cdr3_length: 15; v_call: TRBV7-9; j_call: TRBJ2-1; cdr3_aa: ASSLISGRAPYNEQF
d_call: TRBD1; cdr3_length: 13; v_call: TRBV27; j_call: TRBJ2-7; cdr3_aa: ASSSPGQGSYEQY
d_call: .; cdr3_length: 11; v_call: TRBV11-3; j_call: TRBJ2-7; cdr3_aa: ASSLGSDYEQY
d_call: .; cdr3_length: 13; v_call: TRBV7-6; j_call: TRBJ1-1; cdr3_aa: ASSNPYGVDTEAF
d_call: TRBD1; cdr3_length: 16; v_call: TRBV5-1; j_call: TRBJ1-1; cdr3_aa: ASSAPGQKGRMNTEAF
d_call: TRBD2; cdr3_length: 16; v_call: TRBV7-4; j_call: TRBJ2-3; cdr3_aa: ASSPRQGLAGPTDTQY
d_call: .; cdr3_length: 11; v_call: TRBV4-3; j_call: TRBJ1-1; cdr3_aa: ASSQTISSEAF
d_call: TRBD1; cdr3_length: 12; v_call: TRBV5-1; j_call: TRBJ2-7; cdr3_aa: ASSFGTGDYEQY
d_call: .; cdr3_length: 13; v_call: TRBV6-1; j_call: TRBJ2-7; cdr3_aa: ASSEAAGSPYEQY
d_call: TRBD1; cdr3_length: 11; v_call: TRBV5-5; j_call: TRBJ2-7; cdr3_aa: ASEGTEAYEQY
d_call: TRBD2; cdr3_length: 14; v_call: TRBV19; j_call: TRBJ2-5; cdr3_aa: ASSQRGRLNQETQY
d_call: .; cdr3_length: 12; v_call: TRBV2; j_call: TRBJ2-7; cdr3_aa: ASIKQGSSYEQY
d_call: .; cdr3_length: 14; v_call: TRBV28; j_call: TRBJ2-3; cdr3_aa: ASRALRRGLTDTQY
d_call: .; cdr3_length: 11; v_call: TRBV19; j_call: TRBJ2-7; cdr3_aa: ASSIDLTGEQY
d_call: TRBD1; cdr3_length: 12; v_call: TRBV9; j_call: TRBJ1-1; cdr3_aa: ASSRGPQGTEAF
d_call: TRBD1; cdr3_length: 13; v_call: TRBV7-9; j_call: TRBJ1-2; cdr3_aa: ASSLGQGTNYGYT
d_call: .; cdr3_length: 14; v_call: TRBV3-1/TRBV3-2; j_call: TRBJ2-7; cdr3_aa: ASSQDRLVGAYEQY
d_call: .; cdr3_length: 12; v_call: TRBV4-1; j_call: TRBJ2-7; cdr3_aa: ASSQEAASHEQY
d_call: TRBD1; cdr3_length: 13; v_call: TRBV30; j_call: TRBJ2-5; cdr3_aa: AWSAPGQRSGTQY
d_call: .; cdr3_length: 11; v_call: TRBV11-2; j_call: TRBJ1-1; cdr3_aa: ASSLGKNTEAF
d_call: TRBD1; cdr3_length: 9; v_call: TRBV27; j_call: TRBJ1-1; cdr3_aa: AIHRGTEAF
d_call: .; cdr3_length: 13; v_call: TRBV6-1; j_call: TRBJ1-1; cdr3_aa: ASSEVVSLETEAF
d_call: .; cdr3_length: 12; v_call: TRBV12-5; j_call: TRBJ2-2; cdr3_aa: ASGLWPNTGELF
d_call: .; cdr3_length: 11; v_call: TRBV18; j_call: TRBJ2-3; cdr3_aa: ASSPRVEDTQY
d_call: TRBD1; cdr3_length: 13; v_call: TRBV28; j_call: TRBJ1-4; cdr3_aa: ASSFSSGGGEKLF
d_call: .; cdr3_length: 15; v_call: TRBV6-1; j_call: TRBJ1-3; cdr3_aa: ASSERNAGARGNTIY
d_call: TRBD1; cdr3_length: 14; v_call: TRBV2; j_call: TRBJ2-2; cdr3_aa: ASSRQGSIYTGELF
d_call: .; cdr3_length: 9; v_call: TRBV15; j_call: TRBJ2-2; cdr3_aa: ATQGTGELF
d_call: .; cdr3_length: 11; v_call: TRBV6-5; j_call: TRBJ1-5; cdr3_aa: ASRARGEVPQH
d_call: .; cdr3_length: 11; v_call: TRBV27; j_call: TRBJ1-4; cdr3_aa: ASRRAPNEKLF
d_call: TRBD1; cdr3_length: 14; v_call: TRBV6-7; j_call: TRBJ1-2; cdr3_aa: ASSKPGTGGDYGYT
d_call: .; cdr3_length: 14; v_call: TRBV9; j_call: TRBJ1-3; cdr3_aa: ASSVGWGEAGNTIY
d_call: TRBD2; cdr3_length: 11; v_call: TRBV29-1; j_call: TRBJ2-5; cdr3_aa: SVSGGFQETQY
d_call: TRBD1; cdr3_length: 11; v_call: TRBV7-2; j_call: TRBJ1-1; cdr3_aa: ASSLGGDRDAF
d_call: .; cdr3_length: 11; v_call: TRBV5-1; j_call: TRBJ2-1; cdr3_aa: ASSLQPGSEQF
d_call: TRBD2; cdr3_length: 14; v_call: TRBV6-1; j_call: TRBJ2-7; cdr3_aa: ASSEEVSGSVYEQY
d_call: .; cdr3_length: 13; v_call: TRBV6-1; j_call: TRBJ2-7; cdr3_aa: ASSEWQPGTYEQY
d_call: .; cdr3_length: 13; v_call: TRBV3-1/TRBV3-2; j_call: TRBJ2-1; cdr3_aa: ASSQNYRETNEQF
d_call: .; cdr3_length: 13; v_call: TRBV19; j_call: TRBJ1-4; cdr3_aa: ASSISAGTNEKLF
d_call: .; cdr3_length: 15; v_call: TRBV6-6; j_call: TRBJ2-2; cdr3_aa: ASSRFRDGTNTGELF
d_call: TRBD1; cdr3_length: 12; v_call: TRBV10-2; j_call: TRBJ2-1; cdr3_aa: ASRQGQGYNEQF
d_call: .; cdr3_length: 11; v_call: TRBV19; j_call: TRBJ2-7; cdr3_aa: ASSMGSSYEQY
d_call: .; cdr3_length: 12; v_call: TRBV4-3; j_call: TRBJ2-3; cdr3_aa: ASSQHDPTDTQY
d_call: .; cdr3_length: 12; v_call: TRBV7-2; j_call: TRBJ2-5; cdr3_aa: ASSLAGYQETQY
d_call: TRBD2; cdr3_length: 13; v_call: TRBV7-8; j_call: TRBJ2-3; cdr3_aa: AGGLAGGPTDTQY
d_call: .; cdr3_length: 11; v_call: TRBV5-1; j_call: TRBJ2-2; cdr3_aa: ASSLTGIGELF
d_call: TRBD1; cdr3_length: 13; v_call: TRBV12-5; j_call: TRBJ2-7; cdr3_aa: ASGLYRDRDYEQY
d_call: .; cdr3_length: 10; v_call: TRBV3-1/TRBV3-2; j_call: TRBJ2-7; cdr3_aa: ASSQEFGEQY
d_call: .; cdr3_length: 12; v_call: TRBV10-2; j_call: TRBJ1-1; cdr3_aa: ASSQKTENTEAF